Listed below are T cell receptor beta chains from one sample, sequenced in a study of T cell changes during pregnancy in multiple sclerosis. Data came from immunoSEQ multiplex PCR; TCRdb stores just in-frame clones and leaves some out. Found here are about 75,000 clones, about nine tenths of them singletons; the top ten hold less than 0.45%. The source was CD4+ T cells from peripheral blood mononuclear cells, collected before pregnancy. The receptor source for this set is a female donor with multiple sclerosis, enrolled in a pregnancy study. Each CDR3 is given with its conserved first and last residue. Each record gives: clone size, J gene, V gene, D gene, CDR3 protein, CDR3 DNA. D genes are given only for firm matches. Not all rows give a size; the values are once, few, many and, for expanded clones, a class.

.	TRBJ2-7	TRBV5-1	TRBD2	CASSTSGAYEQYF	TGCGCCAGCAGCACTAGCGGGGCCTACGAGCAGTACTTC
.	TRBJ1-2	TRBV5-1	TRBD1	CASSLRDSYGYTF	TGCGCCAGCAGCCTCCGGGACAGCTATGGCTACACCTTC
.	TRBJ2-3	TRBV30	.	CAWTSGMSTDTQYF	TGTGCCTGGACATCAGGGATGAGCACAGATACGCAGTATTTT
.	TRBJ1-5	TRBV29-1	.	CSVGSSNQPQHF	TGCAGCGTGGGGAGTAGCAATCAGCCCCAGCATTTT
.	TRBJ2-1	TRBV29-1	.	CSVEDRARTAQFF	TGCAGCGTTGAAGACCGGGCCCGGACAGCCCAGTTCTTC
once	TRBJ2-3	TRBV27	TRBD2	CASSPGTSGGGDTQYF	TGTGCCAGCAGCCCAGGGACTAGCGGAGGGGGAGATACGCAGTATTTT
once	TRBJ2-1	TRBV11-3	TRBD2	CASSLLCGSLVYNEQFF	TGTGCCAGCAGCTTACTTTGCGGGAGTTTGGTTTACAATGAGCAGTTCTTC
.	TRBJ1-5	TRBV7-2	.	CASSLGGQTHQPQHF	TGTGCCAGCAGCTTAGGGGGACAAACACATCAGCCCCAGCATTTT
.	TRBJ2-2	TRBV7-9	.	CASSFEITGELFF	TGTGCCAGCAGCTTCGAGATTACCGGGGAGCTGTTTTTT
.	TRBJ1-3	TRBV11-3	TRBD1	CASSTGTARNTIYF	TGTGCCAGCAGCACGGGGACAGCAAGAAACACCATATATTTT